These 9 T cell receptor beta chains came from one sample sequenced in a study of cytomegalovirus exposure and HLA in healthy donors. Here immunoSEQ multiplex PCR was the method, and the copy in TCRdb shows in-frame clones only, minus some. The sample records around 250,000 clones, around 91% being singletons. Specimen: PBMCs. These receptor sequences come from a young woman in good health and CMV-seronegative.

The chain employs TRBV5-1 and TRBJ1-6, with D maybe TRBD1 (6 bases). The length of the CDR3 is 13 residues. Germline V CDR1 and CDR2: SGHRS, YFSETQ. V shed 6 bases and J shed 5 bases, with 9 bases lying between them. CDR3 residues: CASKGQNNSPLHF. CDR3 nucleotide sequence: TGCGCCAGCAAAGGACAGAATAATTCACCCCTCCACTTT.

The rearrangement links TRBV1 to TRBJ2-3; TRBD2, the table's D call, lacks a check against the DNA. TRBV1 is a pseudogene locus. CDR3 size: 15 residues. CDR3 sequence (DNA): TGCACCAGCAGCCCTACTAGCGGGACTACAGATACGCAGTATTTT. Translating gives CTSSPTSGTTDTQYF.

The rearrangement links TRBV5-6 to TRBJ1-2; D might be TRBD1 (5 bases). Trimming took off 0 bases at V and 0 bases at J, with 9 bases between the two ends. Germline V gene lookup returns CDR1 SGHDT and CDR2 YYEEEE. The CDR3 totals 15 residues. CDR3 sequence (DNA): TGTGCCAGCAGCTTGGTCGACAGTTCTAACTATGGCTACACCTTC. This translates into CASSLVDSSNYGYTF.

The V and J genes are TRBV7-6 and TRBJ1-1; the D gene is possibly TRBD1 (6 bases). V lost 2 bases and J 6 bases, leaving 19 bases between the germline ends. This CDR3 has 16 amino acids. In germline, CDR1 is SGHVS, CDR2 FNYEAQ. DNA of the CDR3: TGTGCCAGCAGCTTATCAGTCCAATCAGGGGACCCTGAAGCTTTCTTT. Its translation is CASSLSVQSGDPEAFF.

The V call is TRBV5-4, the J call TRBJ1-4, with unresolved D. V dropped 4 bases and J dropped 8 bases, with 15 bases sitting between them. The CDR3 length is 14 residues. From germline, CDR1 is SGHNT and CDR2 YYREEE (reference sequence). Here the CDR3 reads CASSVDLGGEKLFF. The CDR3 nucleotides are TGTGCCAGCAGCGTAGACCTGGGAGGGGAAAAACTGTTTTTT. Using reference TRBV5-4 and TRBJ1-4 for the parts outside the CDR3, the full variable domain is ETGVTQSPTHLIKTRGQQVTLRCSSQSGHNTVSWYQQALGQGPQFIFQYYREEENGRGNFPPRFSGLQFPNYSSELNVNALELDDSALYLCASSVDLGGEKLFFGSGTQLSVL.

The chain has TRBV7-8 and TRBJ2-7; 7 positions match TRBD1. Trimming took 3 bases from V and 2 from J; bases not matched to a gene: 7. There are 15 residues in the CDR3. CDR1 is SGHVS, CDR2 FQNEAQ, per germline. CDR3 amino acids: CASSFQRDSTYEQYF. Here the CDR3 DNA reads TGTGCCAGCAGCTTCCAACGGGACAGCACCTACGAGCAGTACTTC.

This chain connects TRBV5-1 to TRBJ1-1; maybe TRBD1 (6 bases). Trimming pared 6 bases from V and 1 base from J, leaving 16 bases between. The CDR3 sequence is 15 residues long. Germline CDR1 SGHRS, CDR2 YFSETQ. CDR3 protein: CASKLLGQQNTEAFF. The DNA for the CDR3 is TGCGCCAGCAAACTCTTAGGACAGCAGAACACTGAAGCTTTCTTT. The whole variable domain, filled in from reference TRBV5-1 and TRBJ1-1, reads KAGVTQTPRYLIKTRGQQVTLSCSPISGHRSVSWYQQTPGQGLQFLFEYFSETQRNKGNFPGRFSGRQFSNSRSEMNVSTLELGDSALYLCASKLLGQQNTEAFFGQGTRLTVV.

This rearrangement joins TRBV18 to TRBJ2-1, with 7 nucleotides matching TRBD2. V was pared by 4 bases and J by 8 bases, with 11 bases of the junction left unmatched. Germline CDR1 KGHSH, CDR2 LQKENI. This CDR3 has 15 amino acids. CDR3 loop: CASSRSQRGIDEQFF. The CDR3 DNA is TGTGCCAGCTCACGGTCTCAGCGGGGAATCGATGAGCAGTTCTTC.

The chain is built from TRBV11-2 and TRBJ2-2; 13 bases align to TRBD2. CDR3 size: 16 residues. Germline assignment: CDR1 SGHAT and CDR2 FQNNGV. The V gene end was trimmed by 3 bases and the J gene end by 6 bases; junction bases not matched to a gene: 4. The CDR3 loop reads CASSLGTSGVPGELFF. CDR3 DNA: TGTGCCAGCAGCTTGGGGACTAGCGGGGTCCCCGGGGAGCTGTTTTTT.